In this sample, the clone carrying this TCR beta chain turned up a few times. The antigen remains unidentified. All of the isolated RNA was reverse transcribed, so expressed TCRB transcripts were sequenced. Produced via immunoSEQ multiplex PCR; TCRdb's table is partial and in-frame only. The sample yields about 300,000 clones, about 14% seen once. V lost 5 bases and J lost 0, with 13 bases in between. The length of the CDR3 is 15 residues. Germline-derived CDR1 and CDR2 are SEHNR and FQNEAQ (reference sequence). The data are from a study of beta chain features in type 1 diabetes. At the level of the study: The patient and healthy donor groups were comparable for age, gender and cell yields.

Study-level findings and limits: Sequencing the cDNA could make cells with high TCR expression show up more than they should. A moderate, significant TCRB CDR3 shortening appeared in type 1 diabetes across four CD4+ subsets.

The genes are TRBV7-9 and TRBJ1-1; perhaps TRBD1 as D (5 bases). This clonotype was obtained from a woman aged 18-35 years with type 1 diabetes. Sequenced sample: naive CD4+ T cells from blood. The CDR3 reads CASSPHQGMNTEAFF. The DNA of the CDR3 is TGTGCCAGCAGCCCCCACCAGGGAATGAACACTGAAGCTTTCTTT.